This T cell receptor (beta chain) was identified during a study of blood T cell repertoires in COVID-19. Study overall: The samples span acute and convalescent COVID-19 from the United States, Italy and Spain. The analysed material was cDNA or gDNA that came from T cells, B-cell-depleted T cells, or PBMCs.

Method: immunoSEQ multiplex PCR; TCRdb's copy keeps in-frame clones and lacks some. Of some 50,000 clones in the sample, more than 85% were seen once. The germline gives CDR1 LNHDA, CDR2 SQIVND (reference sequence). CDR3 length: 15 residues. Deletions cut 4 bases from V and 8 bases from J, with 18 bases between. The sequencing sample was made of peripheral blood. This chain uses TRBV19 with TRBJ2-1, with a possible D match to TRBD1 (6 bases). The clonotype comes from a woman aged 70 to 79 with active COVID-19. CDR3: CASSTQGGGNDEQFF. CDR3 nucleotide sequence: TGTGCCAGTAGTACACAGGGCGGCGGCAACGATGAGCAGTTCTTC. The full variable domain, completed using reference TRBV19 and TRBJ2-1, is DGGITQSPKYLFRKEGQNVTLSCEQNLNHDAMYWYRQDPGQGLRLIYYSQIVNDFQKGDIAEGYSVSREKKESFPLTVTSAQKNPTAFYLCASSTQGGGNDEQFFGPGTRLTVL.